The TCR beta chain described here comes from a study of CXCR3 chemokines and chemotherapy response in bladder cancer. TCRdb itself ran the PCR reads through MiXCR, one entry per CDR3 protein. Of about 1,700 distinct CDR3 sequences listed, 21% are singletons. V lost 11 bases, J lost 1 base, and 18 bases lay in between. Germline V gene data show CDR1 as SNHLY and CDR2 as FYNNEI. The CDR3 loop spans 14 amino acids. Sampling was done from a patient whose treatment included neoadjuvant chemotherapy. The sequence was collected from a human donor with bladder cancer that did not respond to neoadjuvant chemotherapy. This chain joins TRBV2 and TRBJ2-7; tentative D call: TRBD2 (5 bases). The CDR3 reads CAGLGEGLSYEQYF. CDR3 DNA: TGTGCCGGTCTAGGTGAGGGCTTATCCTACGAGCAGTACTTC.